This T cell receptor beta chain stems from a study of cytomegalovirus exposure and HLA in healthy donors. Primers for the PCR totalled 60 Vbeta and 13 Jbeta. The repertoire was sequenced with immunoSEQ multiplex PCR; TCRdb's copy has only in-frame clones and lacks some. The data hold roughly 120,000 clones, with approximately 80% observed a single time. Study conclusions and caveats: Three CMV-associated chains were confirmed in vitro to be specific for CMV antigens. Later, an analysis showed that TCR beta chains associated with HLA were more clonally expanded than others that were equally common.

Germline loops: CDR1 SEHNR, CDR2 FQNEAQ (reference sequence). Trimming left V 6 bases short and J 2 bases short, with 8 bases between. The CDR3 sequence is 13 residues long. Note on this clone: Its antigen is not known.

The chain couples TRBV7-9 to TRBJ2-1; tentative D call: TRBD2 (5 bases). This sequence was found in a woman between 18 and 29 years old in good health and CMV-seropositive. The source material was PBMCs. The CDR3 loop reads CASSLGTYNEQFF. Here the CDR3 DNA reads TGTGCCAGCAGTCTCGGGACCTACAATGAGCAGTTCTTC. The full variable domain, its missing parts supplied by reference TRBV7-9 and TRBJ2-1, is DTGVSQNPRHKITKRGQNVTFRCDPISEHNRLYWYRQTLGQGPEFLTYFQNEAQLEKSRLLSDRFSAERPKGSFSTLEIQRTEQGDSAMYLCASSLGTYNEQFFGPGTRLTVL.